This TCR beta chain was recovered during a study of Ad26.COV2.S vaccination and SARS-CoV-2 variants (TCRdb year 2021). Turning to the overall study: Donors in the vaccine arm were drawn from COV1001, a multicentre, randomized, double-blind, placebo-controlled phase I-IIa trial testing Ad26.COV2.S in healthy adults. Ad26.COV2.S was administered intramuscularly at 5 x 10^10 or 1 x 10^11 viral particles, either as a single shot or as two shots given 56 days apart. The specificity and breadth of SARS-CoV-2-reactive T cell receptors after Ad26.COV2.S vaccination were assessed by TCRbeta repertoire sequencing. A total of approximately 30 samples were included in the TCR-sequenced set, comprising roughly 19 Ad26.COV2.S vaccine recipients, 5 placebo recipients and 8 SARS-CoV-2 convalescent individuals. Trial participants were randomized into five groups of five: low-dose or high-dose Ad26.COV2.S given once or twice, or placebo on both occasions. Throughout the experiments and outcome assessment, investigators stayed blinded to trial group allocation. General conclusions and limits of the study: The study was not powered for comparison of responses between vaccine doses or regimens. Comparable non-spike TCR breadth was observed between vaccine and placebo recipients, consistent with only spike being contained in the vaccine. After vaccination, substantial breadth of spike-specific CD8+ and CD4+ T cell responses was reported. Higher spike-specific TCR breadth was observed in Ad26.COV2.S recipients than in placebo recipients (P = 0.0014). It was noted by the authors that total T cell responses may have been underestimated by the TCR breadth and depth analyses.

TCRbeta CDR3 regions were sequenced with the immunoSEQ Assay. After extraction, genomic DNA underwent amplification by bias-controlled multiplex PCR, followed by high-throughput sequencing. Per the original workflow: Collapsing and filtering of sequences were performed to quantify the absolute abundance of each unique TCRbeta CDR3 region. T cell fraction was estimated by normalization of TCRbeta template counts to usable DNA, with usable DNA being measured through amplification of reference genes present in all nucleated cells. Repertoire TCRs were annotated as SARS-CoV-2-specific by exact matching of V gene, CDR3 amino acid sequence and J gene to a known reactive TCR set. The reference SARS-CoV-2 TCR set came from MIRA and was filtered for enrichment in COVID-19-positive ImmuneCODE repertoires, removing public or cross-reactive TCRs. Based on the MIRA antigens, annotated TCRs were further analysed at the level of specific ORF or position within ORF. Breadth was defined as annotated unique rearrangements over total unique productive rearrangements; depth was the summed frequency of those rearrangements. Two-sided Wilcoxon rank-sum tests were applied when comparing TCR breadth between groups. Drawn from immuneACCESS, this table holds only the in-frame rearrangements with V and J called that TCRdb kept. Clones are partly lost; checked studies trace under half to an unresolved V gene and leave the rest unexplained. The V and J calls and clone size are taken from that table; D and trimming were inferred from the DNA. This sample lists 300,000 to 350,000 clones; about 88% were detected once. Approximately 12% of the sample lies in the top ten.

A word on this clone: It lacks a known antigen. Per-base qualities were not stored, and no clone one base away is much larger.

The treatment or condition label corresponds to: 15 to 20 received Ad26.COV2.S at low or high dose, single or two shots; about 5 received placebo; per-sample allocation not given. For vaccine and placebo recipients, repertoires were sequenced using samples collected on day 63 after the first injection. In Cohort 1b, about two dozen adults aged 18-55 years were enrolled at a single site in Boston, USA, between 29 July and 7 August 2020. Ad26.COV2.S was a replication-incompetent adenovirus type 26 vector that expressed a prefusion-stabilized SARS-CoV-2 spike protein derived from the original Wuhan strain. CDR1 and CDR2, per the germline V gene, are SGHTA and FQGNSA. After removal of 5 bases from V and 1 base from J, the junction retains 6 bases not matched to a gene. Inclusive of the bounding cysteine and phenylalanine, the CDR3 is 15 residues long. Of all the DNA, just the CDR3 is kept, 45 bases in frame from base 1.

The sequenced sample was peripheral blood, obtained in a trial of Ad26.COV2.S vaccine versus placebo. The source is a person between 18 and 59 years old who received the Ad26.COV2.S COVID-19 vaccine or a placebo. Rearrangement joined TRBV7-2 to TRBJ2-7; a stretch of 9 junction bases matches TRBD2. The CDR3 loop reads CASSPVAGVSYEQYF. In nucleotides, the sequence is TGTGCCAGCAGCCCGGTAGCGGGAGTGTCCTACGAGCAGTACTTC.